This T cell receptor (beta chain) appears in the sequencing data of a study of blood T cell dynamics during melanoma immunotherapy. The wider study: First-line therapy was either pembrolizumab or nivolumab with ipilimumab for metastatic melanoma.

Time point specified: week 3, after first cycle of checkpoint inhibitor. Blood was drawn before treatment and at week 3 after checkpoint blockade. DNA loading was fixed at 350 to 450 ng for all bulk PBMC samples. Produced via immunoSEQ multiplex PCR; TCRdb's table is partial and in-frame only. Counted here are some 10,000 clones, about 89% occurring once; the ten biggest clones make up about 6.9%. From germline, CDR1 is SNHLY and CDR2 FYNNEI. The CDR3 extends over 16 amino acids. Trimming cost V 6 bases and J 2 bases, with 17 bases left between them. The sequence was obtained from a human donor with melanoma. The sample was blood, taken from a patient treated with checkpoint blockade. This chain links TRBV2 with TRBJ1-3; no clear D gene. CDR3 in DNA: TGTGCCAGCAGAGAGACGAGTTTTGGTGCTGGAAACACCATATATTTT. Translation: CASRETSFGAGNTIYF.